These 4 T cell receptor beta chains originate from one sample sequenced in a study of cytotoxic CD8 clonotypes in ibrutinib-treated CLL. The data were produced by immunoSEQ multiplex PCR, yet TCRdb's version contains in-frame clones alone and is incomplete. This table has approximately 140,000 clones, more than 85% appearing once. This material consisted of PBMCs, taken after 12 months of ibrutinib treatment. These receptor sequences come from a human donor with chronic lymphocytic leukemia.

Remarks on this clone: Other DNA sequences in the same sample also yield this CDR3. The rearrangement joins TRBV11-3 to TRBJ2-7; possibly TRBD2 for D (6 bases). The germline V gene has CDR1 SGHNT and CDR2 YENEEA. The V end was cut by 4 bases, the J end by 7 bases, with 11 bases between. The length of the CDR3 is 12 residues. The CDR3 DNA reads TGTGCCAGCAGCTCGGGGGTGGGTGAGCAGTACTTC. Protein: CASSSGVGEQYF. The full variable domain, completed using reference TRBV11-3 and TRBJ2-7, is EAGVVQSPRYKIIEKKQPVAFWCNPISGHNTLYWYLQNLGQGPELLIRYENEEAVDDSQLPKDRFSAERLKGVDSTLKIQPAELGDSAVYLCASSSGVGEQYFGPGTRLTVT.

This clone was recorded a few times. This chain uses TRBV14 with TRBJ1-1, with unresolved D. The CDR3 runs to 13 residues. Germline assignment: CDR1 SGHDN and CDR2 FVKESK. With 0 bases removed from V and 9 bases from J, the gap between germline ends came to 11 bases. In DNA, the CDR3 is TGTGCCAGCAGCCAAGAAGAAGCAGGCAAAGCTTTCTTT. Amino acid sequence: CASSQEEAGKAFF.

This chain joins TRBV5-1 and TRBJ2-7; the D is unclear. This CDR3 comprises 14 residues. CDR1 SGHRS and CDR2 YFSETQ come from the germline V gene. The ends were cut back, 9 bases at V and 2 bases at J, with 18 bases in the middle. The CDR3 loop reads CATKAETFTYEQYF. For the CDR3, the DNA is TGCGCCACCAAGGCAGAGACTTTTACCTACGAGCAGTACTTC.

A single count supports this clone. The chain uses TRBV25-1 and TRBJ2-7; tentatively, D is TRBD2 (6 bases). In germline, CDR1 is MGHDK, CDR2 SYGVNS. V lost 6 bases to trimming and J lost 2 bases, with 14 bases between them. CDR3 size: 14 residues. The CDR3 DNA sequence: TGTGCCAGCAGACCCCCCGGGAGTACCTACGAGCAGTACTTC. Protein product: CASRPPGSTYEQYF.